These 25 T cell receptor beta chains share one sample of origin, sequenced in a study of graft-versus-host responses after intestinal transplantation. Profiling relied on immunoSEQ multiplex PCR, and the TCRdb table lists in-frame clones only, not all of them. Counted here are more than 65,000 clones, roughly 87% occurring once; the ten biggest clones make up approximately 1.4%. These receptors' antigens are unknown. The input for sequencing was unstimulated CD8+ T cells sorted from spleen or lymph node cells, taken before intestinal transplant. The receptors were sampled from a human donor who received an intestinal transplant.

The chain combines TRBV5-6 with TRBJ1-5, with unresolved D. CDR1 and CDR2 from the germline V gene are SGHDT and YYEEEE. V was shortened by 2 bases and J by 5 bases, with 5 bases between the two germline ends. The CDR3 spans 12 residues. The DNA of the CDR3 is TGTGCCAGCAGCTTCTCGGATCAGCCCCAGCATTTT. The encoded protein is CASSFSDQPQHF. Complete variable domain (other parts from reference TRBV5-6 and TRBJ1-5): DAGVTQSPTHLIKTRGQQVTLRCSPKSGHDTVSWYQQALGQGPQFIFQYYEEEERQRGNFPDRFSGHQFPNYSSELNVNALLLGDSALYLCASSFSDQPQHFGDGTRLSIL.

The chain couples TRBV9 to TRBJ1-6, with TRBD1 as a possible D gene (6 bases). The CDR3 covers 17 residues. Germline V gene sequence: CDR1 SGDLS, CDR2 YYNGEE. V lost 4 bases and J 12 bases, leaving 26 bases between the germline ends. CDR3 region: CASSNHPGELGFQPLHF. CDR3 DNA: TGTGCCAGCAGCAACCACCCAGGGGAACTTGGCTTTCAACCCCTCCACTTT.

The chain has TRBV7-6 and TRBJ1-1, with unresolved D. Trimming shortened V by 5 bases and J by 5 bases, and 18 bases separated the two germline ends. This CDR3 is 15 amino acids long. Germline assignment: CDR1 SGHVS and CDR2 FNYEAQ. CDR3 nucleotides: TGTGCCAGCAGCCCCGACCCCGGGGTGGGGACTGAAGCTTTCTTT. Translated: CASSPDPGVGTEAFF.

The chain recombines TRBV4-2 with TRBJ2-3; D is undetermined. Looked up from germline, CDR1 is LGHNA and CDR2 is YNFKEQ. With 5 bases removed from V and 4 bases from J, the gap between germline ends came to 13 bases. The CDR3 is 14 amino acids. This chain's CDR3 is CASSGGSPADTQYF. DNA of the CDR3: TGTGCCAGCAGCGGTGGTAGCCCAGCAGATACGCAGTATTTT.

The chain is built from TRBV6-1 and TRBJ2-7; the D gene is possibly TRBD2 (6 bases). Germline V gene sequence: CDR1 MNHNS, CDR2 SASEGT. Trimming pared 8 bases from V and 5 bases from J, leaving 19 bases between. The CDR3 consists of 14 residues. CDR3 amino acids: CASLSWAGNHEQYF. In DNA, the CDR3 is TGTGCCAGCCTGTCGTGGGCGGGGAACCACGAGCAGTACTTC.

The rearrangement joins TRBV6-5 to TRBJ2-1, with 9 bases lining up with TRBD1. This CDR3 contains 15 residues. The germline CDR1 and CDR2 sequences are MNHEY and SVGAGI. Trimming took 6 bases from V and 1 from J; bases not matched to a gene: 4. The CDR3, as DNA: TGTGCCAGCAGGACGACAGGGGGATCCTACAATGAGCAGTTCTTC. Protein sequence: CASRTTGGSYNEQFF.

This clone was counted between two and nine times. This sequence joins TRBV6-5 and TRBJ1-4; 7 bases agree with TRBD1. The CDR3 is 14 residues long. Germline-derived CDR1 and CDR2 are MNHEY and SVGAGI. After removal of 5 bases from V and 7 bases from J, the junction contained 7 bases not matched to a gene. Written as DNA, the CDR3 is TGTGCCAGCAGTCCAGGGGGGTTTGGTGAAAAACTGTTTTTT. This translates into CASSPGGFGEKLFF.

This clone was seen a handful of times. CDR3 in amino acids: CASSYWRGMNTEAFF. The CDR3 region has the DNA TGTGCCAGCAGTTATTGGCGGGGCATGAACACTGAAGCTTTCTTT. The rearrangement joins TRBV6-5 to TRBJ1-1; possible D gene TRBD1, 5 bases. Per the germline V gene, CDR1 is MNHEY and CDR2 is SVGAGI. V gave up 3 bases and J gave up 0 bases, with 11 bases separating them. CDR3 length equals 15 residues.

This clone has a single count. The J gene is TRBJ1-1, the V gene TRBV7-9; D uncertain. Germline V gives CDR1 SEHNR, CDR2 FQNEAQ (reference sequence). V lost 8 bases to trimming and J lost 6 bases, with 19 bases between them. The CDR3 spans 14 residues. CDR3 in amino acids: CASWSLPGSAEAFF. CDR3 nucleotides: TGTGCCAGCTGGTCCCTCCCGGGTAGCGCTGAAGCTTTCTTT.

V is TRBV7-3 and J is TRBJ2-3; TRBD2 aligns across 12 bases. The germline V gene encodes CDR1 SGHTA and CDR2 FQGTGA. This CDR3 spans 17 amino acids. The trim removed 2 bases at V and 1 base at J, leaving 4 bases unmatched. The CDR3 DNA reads TGTGCCAGCAGCTTACTGGCTAGCGGGGGGGGCACAGATACGCAGTATTTT. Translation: CASSLLASGGGTDTQYF.

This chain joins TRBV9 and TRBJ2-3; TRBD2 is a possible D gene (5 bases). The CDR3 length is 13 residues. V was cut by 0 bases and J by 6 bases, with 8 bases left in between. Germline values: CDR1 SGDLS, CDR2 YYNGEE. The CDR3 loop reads CASSVAGVDTQYF. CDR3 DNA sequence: TGTGCCAGCAGCGTAGCCGGGGTCGATACGCAGTATTTT.

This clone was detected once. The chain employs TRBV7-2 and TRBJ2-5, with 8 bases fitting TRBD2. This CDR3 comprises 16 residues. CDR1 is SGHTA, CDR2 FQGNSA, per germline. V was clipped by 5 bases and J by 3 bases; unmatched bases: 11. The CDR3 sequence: CASSQTLYSGEETQYF. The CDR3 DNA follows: TGTGCCAGCAGCCAGACTTTGTATAGCGGGGAAGAGACCCAGTACTTC.

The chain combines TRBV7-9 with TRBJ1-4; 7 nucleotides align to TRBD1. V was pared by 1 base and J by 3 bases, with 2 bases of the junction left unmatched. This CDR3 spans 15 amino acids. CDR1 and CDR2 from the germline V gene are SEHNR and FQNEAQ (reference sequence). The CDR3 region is CASSLGDSANEKLFF. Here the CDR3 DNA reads TGTGCCAGCAGCTTAGGGGACAGCGCTAATGAAAAACTGTTTTTT.

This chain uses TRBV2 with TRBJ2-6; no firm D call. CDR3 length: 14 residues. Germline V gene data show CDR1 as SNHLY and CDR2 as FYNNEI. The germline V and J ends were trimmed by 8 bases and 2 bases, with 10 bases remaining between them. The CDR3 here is CASGGATGANVLTF. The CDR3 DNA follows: TGTGCCAGCGGCGGCGCTACTGGGGCCAACGTCCTGACTTTC.

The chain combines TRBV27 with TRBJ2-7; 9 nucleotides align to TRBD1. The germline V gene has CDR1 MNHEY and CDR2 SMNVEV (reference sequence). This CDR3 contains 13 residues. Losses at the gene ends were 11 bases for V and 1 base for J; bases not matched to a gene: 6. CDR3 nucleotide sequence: TGTGCCGGGGGGGACAGGGCGTCCTACGAGCAGTACTTC. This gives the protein CAGGDRASYEQYF.

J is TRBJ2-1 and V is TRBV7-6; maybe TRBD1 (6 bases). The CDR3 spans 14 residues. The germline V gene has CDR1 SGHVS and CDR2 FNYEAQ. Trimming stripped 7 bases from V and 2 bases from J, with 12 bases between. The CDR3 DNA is TGTGCCAGCACCCTCCGGGACACCTACAATGAGCAGTTCTTC. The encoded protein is CASTLRDTYNEQFF.

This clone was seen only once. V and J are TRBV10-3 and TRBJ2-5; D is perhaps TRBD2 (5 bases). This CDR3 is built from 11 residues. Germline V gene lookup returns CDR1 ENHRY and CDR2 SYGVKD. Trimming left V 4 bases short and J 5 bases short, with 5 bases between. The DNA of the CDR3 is TGTGCCATCAGTGGAGGGGAGACCCAGTACTTC. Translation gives CAISGGETQYF.

The CDR3 DNA follows: TGTGCAAGTCGCCCTAGCGACTACGAGCAGTACTTC. Protein: CASRPSDYEQYF. The rearrangement links TRBV12-2 to TRBJ2-7; the D call of TRBD2 is as the table states it, not checked on the DNA. TRBV12-2 is labeled a pseudogene. This CDR3 is built from 12 residues.

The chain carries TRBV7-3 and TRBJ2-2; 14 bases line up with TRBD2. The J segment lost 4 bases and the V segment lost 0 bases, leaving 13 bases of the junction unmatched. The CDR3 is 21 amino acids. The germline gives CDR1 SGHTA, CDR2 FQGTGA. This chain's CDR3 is CASSLTSVGLAGVPGTGELFF. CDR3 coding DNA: TGTGCCAGCAGCTTAACTTCCGTGGGACTAGCGGGGGTCCCGGGCACCGGGGAGCTGTTTTTT.

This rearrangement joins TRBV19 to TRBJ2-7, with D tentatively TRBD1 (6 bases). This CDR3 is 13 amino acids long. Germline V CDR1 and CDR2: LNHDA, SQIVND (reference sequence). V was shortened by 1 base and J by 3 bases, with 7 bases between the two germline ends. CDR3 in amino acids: CASSIAQGYEQYF. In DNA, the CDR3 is TGTGCCAGTAGTATAGCACAGGGCTACGAGCAGTACTTC.

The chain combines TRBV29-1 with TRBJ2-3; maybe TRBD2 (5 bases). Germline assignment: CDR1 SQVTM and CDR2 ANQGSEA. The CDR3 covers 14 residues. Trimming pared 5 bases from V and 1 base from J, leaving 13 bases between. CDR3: CSVPAWERTDTQYF. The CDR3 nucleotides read TGCAGCGTTCCCGCGTGGGAGCGCACAGATACGCAGTATTTT.

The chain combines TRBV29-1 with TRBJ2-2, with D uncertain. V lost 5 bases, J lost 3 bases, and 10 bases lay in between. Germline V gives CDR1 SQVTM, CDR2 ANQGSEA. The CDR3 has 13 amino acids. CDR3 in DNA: TGCAGCGTTCTTCCTCCTTACACCGGGGAGCTGTTTTTT. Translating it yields CSVLPPYTGELFF.

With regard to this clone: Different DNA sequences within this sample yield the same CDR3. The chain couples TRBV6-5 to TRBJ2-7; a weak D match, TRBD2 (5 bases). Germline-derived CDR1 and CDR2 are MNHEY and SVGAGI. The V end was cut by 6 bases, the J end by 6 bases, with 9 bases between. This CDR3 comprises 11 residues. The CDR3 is CASSHGGEQYF. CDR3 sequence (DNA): TGTGCCAGCAGCCATGGAGGCGAGCAGTACTTC.

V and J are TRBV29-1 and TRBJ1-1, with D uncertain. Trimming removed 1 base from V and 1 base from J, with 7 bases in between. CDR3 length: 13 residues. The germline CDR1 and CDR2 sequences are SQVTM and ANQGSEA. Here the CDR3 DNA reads TGCAGCGTTGAAGGAGGGCAGAACACTGAAGCTTTCTTT. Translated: CSVEGGQNTEAFF.

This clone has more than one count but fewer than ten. The DNA of the CDR3 is TGTGCCAGCAGCCAAGATCCCGGGGGGGGCAATGAGCAGTTCTTC. This codes for CASSQDPGGGNEQFF. The genes are TRBV4-2 and TRBJ2-1; 8 bases line up with TRBD2. Trimming took 0 bases from V and 6 from J; bases not matched to a gene: 4. Germline loops: CDR1 LGHNA, CDR2 YNFKEQ. The CDR3 spans 15 residues.